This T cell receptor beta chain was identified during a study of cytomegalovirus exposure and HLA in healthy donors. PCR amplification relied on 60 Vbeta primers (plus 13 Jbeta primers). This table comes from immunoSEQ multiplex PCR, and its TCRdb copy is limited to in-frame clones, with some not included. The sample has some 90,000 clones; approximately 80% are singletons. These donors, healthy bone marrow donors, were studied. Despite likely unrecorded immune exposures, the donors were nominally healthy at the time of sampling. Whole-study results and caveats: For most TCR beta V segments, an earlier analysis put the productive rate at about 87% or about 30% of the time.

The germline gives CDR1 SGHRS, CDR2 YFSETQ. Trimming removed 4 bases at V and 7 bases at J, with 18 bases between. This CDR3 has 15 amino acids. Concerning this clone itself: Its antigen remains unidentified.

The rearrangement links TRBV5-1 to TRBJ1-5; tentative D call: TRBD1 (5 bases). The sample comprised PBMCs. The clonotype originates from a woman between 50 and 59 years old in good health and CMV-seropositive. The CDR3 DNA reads TGCGCCAGCAGCCCGGGGGGGTCGGCTGGACAGCCCCAGCATTTT. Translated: CASSPGGSAGQPQHF.